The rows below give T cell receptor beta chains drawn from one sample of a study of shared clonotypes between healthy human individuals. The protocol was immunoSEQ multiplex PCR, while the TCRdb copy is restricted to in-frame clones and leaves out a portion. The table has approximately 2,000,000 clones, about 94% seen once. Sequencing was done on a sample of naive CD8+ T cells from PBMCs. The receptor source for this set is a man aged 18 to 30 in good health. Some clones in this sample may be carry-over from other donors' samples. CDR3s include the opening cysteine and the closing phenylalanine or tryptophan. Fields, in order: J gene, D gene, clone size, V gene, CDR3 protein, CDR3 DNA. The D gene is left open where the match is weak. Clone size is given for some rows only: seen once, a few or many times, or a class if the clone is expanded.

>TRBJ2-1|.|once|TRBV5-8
CASSLYATAGDEQFF
TGTGCCAGCAGCTTGTACGCCACCGCGGGCGATGAGCAGTTCTTC
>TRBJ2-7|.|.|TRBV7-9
CASSLNVPSYEQYF
TGTGCCAGCAGCCTTAACGTTCCCTCCTACGAGCAGTACTTC
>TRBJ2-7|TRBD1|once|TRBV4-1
CASSQGNLGTGAAGEQYF
TGCGCCAGCAGCCAGGGTAACCTCGGGACAGGGGCCGCCGGCGAGCAGTACTTC
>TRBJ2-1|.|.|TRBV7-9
CASSLETLIWYEQFF
TGTGCCAGCAGCCTCGAGACCCTTATTTGGTATGAGCAGTTCTTC
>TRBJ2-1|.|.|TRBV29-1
CSVVTNEQFF
TGCAGCGTTGTCACAAATGAGCAGTTCTTC
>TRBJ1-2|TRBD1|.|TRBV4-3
CASSQVPRDSYGYTF
TGCGCCAGCAGCCAAGTACCCAGGGACAGCTATGGCTACACCTTC
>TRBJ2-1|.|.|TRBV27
CASSNPRYGGNEQFF
TGTGCCAGCAGCAACCCCCGATATGGGGGGAATGAGCAGTTCTTC
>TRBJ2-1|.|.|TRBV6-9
CASSYSSRYNEQFF
TGTGCCAGCAGTTACTCGTCACGGTACAATGAGCAGTTCTTC
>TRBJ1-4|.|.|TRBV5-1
CASSSEGGGREKLFF
TGCGCCAGCAGCTCGGAAGGGGGAGGGAGAGAAAAACTGTTTTTT
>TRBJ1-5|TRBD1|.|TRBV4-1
CASSQVQGEYQPQHF
TGCGCCAGCAGCCAAGTACAGGGGGAGTATCAGCCCCAGCATTTT